The next 29 T cell receptor beta chains were all read from a single sample in a study of memory CD4+ T cells and cytomegalovirus serostatus (dated by TCRdb to 2018 to 2020). A FACSAria II was used to sort memory CD4+ T cells, defined as single viable CD3+CD4+CD8-CD45RO+ cells. Library creation used the immunoSEQ multiplex PCR assay. TCRdb carries this immuneACCESS record with in-frame sequences only. Its versions omit some clonotypes, under half of them owing to an unresolved V gene in the studies checked, with the rest unexplained. This sample has around 76,000 clones in its table, and about 73% of those were observed once. 2.5% to 3% of the sample belongs to the ten largest clones. Sequenced material: memory CD4+ T cells from blood. All receptors come from an adult in good health and CMV-seropositive.

The chain combines TRBV30 with TRBJ1-4, with D possibly being TRBD1 (5 bases). CDR1 is GTSNPN, CDR2 SVGIG, per germline (reference sequence). The ends were cut back, 3 bases at V and 7 bases at J, with 15 bases in the middle. This CDR3 has 14 amino acids. The DNA of the CDR3 is TGTGCCTGGAGAGGAGCCAGGGTGGGTGAAAAACTGTTTTTT. Translated: CAWRGARVGEKLFF.

V and J are TRBV4-3 and TRBJ1-5, with 7 positions matching TRBD1. The V segment lost 1 base and the J segment 3 bases; nucleotides outside the gene matches: 9. CDR1 is LGHNA, CDR2 YSLEER, per germline. The CDR3 consists of 17 residues. The CDR3 sequence: CASSQGKLGTVNQPQHF. CDR3 in DNA: TGCGCCAGCAGCCAAGGTAAACTCGGGACAGTCAATCAGCCCCAGCATTTT.

The gene calls are TRBV2 and TRBJ2-7; 15 positions match TRBD2. This CDR3 spans 17 amino acids. Unmatched junction bases numbered 9, after V lost 7 bases and J lost 2 bases. Per the germline V gene, CDR1 is SNHLY and CDR2 is FYNNEI. The CDR3 DNA sequence: TGTGCCAGCATAGGACCCGGGACTAGCGGGGGGACCTACGAGCAGTACTTC. It translates to CASIGPGTSGGTYEQYF. Together with reference TRBV2 and TRBJ2-7, the CDR3 gives the full variable domain: EPEVTQTPSHQVTQMGQEVILRCVPISNHLYFYWYRQILGQKVEFLVSFYNNEISEKSEIFDDQFSVERPDGSNFTLKIRSTKLEDSAMYFCASIGPGTSGGTYEQYFGPGTRLTVT.

V gene TRBV15 combines with J gene TRBJ2-5; 7 bases are shared with TRBD2. The CDR3 totals 17 residues. Germline CDR1 LNHNV, CDR2 YYDKDF (reference sequence). V trimming: 3 bases; J trimming: 2 bases; junction bases outside the gene matches: 12. The CDR3 spells CATSSHPRLGGQETQYF. The DNA of the CDR3 is TGTGCCACCAGCAGTCATCCAAGACTGGGGGGGCAAGAGACCCAGTACTTC.

This sequence joins TRBV2 and TRBJ2-3; D remains unclear. CDR3 length: 16 residues. Trimming took off 3 bases at V and 6 bases at J, with 19 bases between the two ends. The V gene's germline CDR1 is SNHLY and CDR2 FYNNEI. In nucleotides, the CDR3 is TGTGCCAGCAGTGAGTCTCGCGGAGACTTGGGGGATACGCAGTATTTT. It specifies CASSESRGDLGDTQYF.

This clone was counted a few times. The V and J genes are TRBV7-2 and TRBJ1-1, with D possibly matching TRBD1 (5 bases). Germline V gene lookup returns CDR1 SGHTA and CDR2 FQGNSA. The germline V and J ends were trimmed by 4 bases and 5 bases, with 14 bases remaining between them. The CDR3 covers 14 residues. The CDR3 DNA reads TGTGCCAGCAGCTCTCAGGGATGGGAAACTGAAGCTTTCTTT. This codes for CASSSQGWETEAFF.

The rearrangement uses TRBV11-2 and TRBJ2-2; the D gene is possibly TRBD1 (5 bases). The CDR3 runs 16 residues. CDR1 is SGHAT and CDR2 is FQNNGV in the germline V gene. The V and J ends lost 2 bases and 5 bases respectively, with 15 bases between them. The CDR3 region is CASSLIAGFGTGELFF. CDR3 DNA sequence: TGTGCCAGCAGCTTAATCGCAGGGTTCGGTACCGGGGAGCTGTTTTTT.

This clone came up many times. V is TRBV2 and J is TRBJ1-2; D gene unclear. Between the trimmed V and J ends, which lost 4 bases and 8 bases, there was a span of 17 bases. The length of the CDR3 is 14 residues. Germline values: CDR1 SNHLY, CDR2 FYNNEI. The CDR3 sequence is CASSVYSGYGGYTF. The CDR3 DNA is TGTGCCAGCAGTGTCTACAGTGGATATGGCGGCTACACCTTC.

The chain recombines TRBV30 with TRBJ2-1, with D possibly TRBD2 on 5 matching bases. Trimming cost V 0 bases and J 9 bases, with 21 bases left between them. The CDR3 is 16 residues long. Germline assignment: CDR1 GTSNPN and CDR2 SVGIG (reference sequence). CDR3 in DNA: TGTGCCTGGAGTGTCGGGGAGATTGGAGTTCGCGGTGAGCAGTTCTTC. Its protein product is CAWSVGEIGVRGEQFF. Using reference TRBV30 and TRBJ2-1 for the parts outside the CDR3, the full variable domain is SQTIHQWPATLVQPVGSPLSLECTVEGTSNPNLYWYRQAAGRGLQLLFYSVGIGQISSEVPQNLSASRPQDRQFILSSKKLLLSDSGFYLCAWSVGEIGVRGEQFFGPGTRLTVL.

The chain joins TRBV5-1 to TRBJ2-1, with TRBD2 as a possible D gene (6 bases). Between the trimmed V and J ends, which lost 0 bases and 8 bases, there was a span of 12 bases. This CDR3 is 14 amino acids long. Germline V gene lookup returns CDR1 SGHRS and CDR2 YFSETQ. CDR3 coding DNA: TGCGCCAGCAGCTTGGGGGGGGATATCCATGAGCAGTTCTTC. Its translation: CASSLGGDIHEQFF.

This chain uses TRBV2 with TRBJ2-7; D ambiguous. There are 14 residues in the CDR3. In germline, CDR1 is SNHLY, CDR2 FYNNEI. V was pared by 9 bases and J by 3 bases, with 18 bases between. The CDR3, as DNA: TGTGCCAGTCCCCTCGTGAAGGCCCTCTACGAGCAGTACGTC. It is translated as CASPLVKALYEQYV.

The table lists this clone with a count of one. This chain joins TRBV28 and TRBJ2-3; 8 bases align to TRBD2. V gave up 11 bases and J gave up 2 bases; unmatched junction bases: 12. This CDR3 region has 15 residues. Germline CDR1 MDHEN, CDR2 SYDVKM. The CDR3 here is CASHGAGGNTDTQYF. The CDR3, as DNA: TGTGCCTCTCACGGGGCGGGAGGAAACACAGATACGCAGTATTTT.

V usage is TRBV18 and J usage is TRBJ2-7, with D possibly being TRBD1 (5 bases). Germline V gene data show CDR1 as KGHSH and CDR2 as LQKENI. Trimming pared 6 bases from V and 0 bases from J, leaving 9 bases between. There are 13 residues in the CDR3. This CDR3 is CASSQGSSYEQYV. The CDR3 bases are TGTGCCAGCTCGCAGGGTAGCTCCTACGAGCAGTACGTC.

This clone has just a few counts. The J gene is TRBJ2-1, the V gene TRBV4-2, with a tentative D call TRBD2 (6 bases). V was clipped by 0 bases and J by 15 bases, with 21 bases between them. Germline V gene sequence: CDR1 LGHNA, CDR2 YNFKEQ. The CDR3 is 15 amino acids. The CDR3 is CASSQDSPSSDSPFF. The CDR3 DNA sequence: TGTGCCAGCAGCCAAGATAGCCCATCTAGCGATAGTCCGTTCTTC.

The chain combines TRBV28 with TRBJ2-5; D possibly uses TRBD1 or TRBD2 (6 bases each). The V gene's germline CDR1 is MDHEN and CDR2 SYDVKM. Trimming took 8 bases from V and 1 from J, leaving 20 bases between them. The CDR3 runs 16 residues. The CDR3 here is CASGRIGGLTQETQYF. CDR3 DNA: TGTGCCAGCGGGCGCATCGGGGGCCTCACCCAAGAGACCCAGTACTTC.

The chain is built from TRBV18 and TRBJ2-1; D is unresolved. CDR3 size: 14 residues. V was clipped by 1 base and J by 9 bases, with 13 bases between them. Per germline, CDR1 KGHSH and CDR2 LQKENI. The CDR3 DNA is TGTGCCAGCTCACCACTTGGGCCAGAGGTTGAGCAGTTCTTC. Its protein product is CASSPLGPEVEQFF.

The V and J genes are TRBV7-2 and TRBJ2-3; no clear D. V was trimmed by 3 bases and J by 1 base, leaving 8 bases between them. Germline CDR1 is SGHTA and CDR2 is FQGNSA. The CDR3 has 14 residues. The CDR3 region is CASSLWSRTDTQYF. CDR3 in DNA: TGTGCCAGCAGCTTGTGGTCTCGCACAGATACGCAGTATTTT.

The chain has TRBV7-2 and TRBJ2-5; 10 bases are shared with TRBD2. V lost 1 base, J lost 9 bases, and 8 bases stayed unmatched. This CDR3 contains 15 residues. CDR1 and CDR2 (germline): SGHTA, FQGNSA. CDR3 nucleotides: TGTGCCAGCAGCTTAGAGCGGGGGGGCTTTAGGGCCCAGTACTTC. It is translated as CASSLERGGFRAQYF.

The rearrangement links TRBV28 to TRBJ2-7; 14 nucleotides align to TRBD2. V lost 6 bases to trimming and J lost 2 bases; unmatched junction nucleotides: 3. The CDR3 spans 15 residues. From germline, CDR1 is MDHEN and CDR2 SYDVKM. This CDR3 is CASSETSGGAYEQYF. The CDR3 nucleotides read TGTGCCAGCAGCGAGACTAGCGGGGGGGCCTACGAGCAGTACTTC.

This clone has a single count. The chain employs TRBV27 and TRBJ2-2; D perhaps matches TRBD1 (6 bases). In germline, CDR1 is MNHEY, CDR2 SMNVEV (reference sequence). Between the trimmed V and J ends, which lost 4 bases and 1 base, there was a span of 10 bases. CDR3 length: 15 amino acids. CDR3 sequence reads: CASSSQGMNTGELFF. The CDR3 nucleotides are TGTGCCAGCAGTTCTCAGGGGATGAACACCGGGGAGCTGTTTTTT.

The chain employs TRBV19 and TRBJ1-2; no definite D call. This CDR3 spans 13 amino acids. Trimming left V 3 bases short and J 4 bases short, with 9 bases between. Per germline, CDR1 LNHDA and CDR2 SQIVND (reference sequence). CDR3 DNA sequence: TGTGCCAGTAGTATTCTGGGAAGCTATGGCTACACCTTC. It yields the protein CASSILGSYGYTF.

The CDR3, as DNA: TGTGCCAGCAGCTTAGGACCCGAGGGAAAACTGTTTTTT. Protein: CASSLGPEGKLFF. The genes are TRBV7-9 and TRBJ1-4; D is unresolved. Germline loops: CDR1 SEHNR, CDR2 FQNEAQ (reference sequence). This CDR3 comprises 13 residues. Trimming shortened V by 1 base and J by 10 bases, and 10 bases separated the two germline ends.

This clone was observed a single time. CDR3 loop: CASSQGVLARRSGELFF. For the CDR3, the DNA is TGCGCCAGCAGCCAAGGTGTACTAGCGCGTAGGAGCGGGGAGCTGTTTTTT. The chain couples TRBV4-1 to TRBJ2-2; the match to TRBD2 covers 7 bases. The J segment lost 7 bases and the V segment lost 1 base, leaving 12 bases of the junction unmatched. Germline V gene data show CDR1 as MGHRA and CDR2 as YSYEKL. This CDR3 has 17 residues.

The chain uses TRBV28 and TRBJ1-5; D not certain. Germline V gene sequence: CDR1 MDHEN, CDR2 SYDVKM. There are 16 residues in the CDR3. The V gene lost 4 bases and the J gene lost 0 bases, with 13 bases spanning the gap. CDR3 nucleotide sequence: TGTGCCAGCAGTTCGTCCCCGGCCGATAGCAATCAGCCCCAGCATTTT. This translates into CASSSSPADSNQPQHF.

This clone has just a few counts. The chain uses TRBV10-2 and TRBJ1-5; D gene unclear. V shed 6 bases and J shed 6 bases, with 15 bases lying between them. The CDR3 extends over 14 amino acids. Germline V gene lookup returns CDR1 WSHSY and CDR2 SAAADI. In DNA, the CDR3 is TGCGCCAGCAGCGTTACGGAGGTGAGTCAGCCCCAGCATTTT. Its translation: CASSVTEVSQPQHF.

The J gene is TRBJ1-5, the V gene TRBV5-1; the D is unclear. The CDR3 has 15 amino acids. CDR1 and CDR2 (germline): SGHRS, YFSETQ. V dropped 0 bases and J dropped 11 bases, with 18 bases sitting between them. As DNA, the CDR3 is TGCGCCAGCAGCTTGGCGGAACTCGGGATCAGGTCCCAGCATTTT. Amino acids: CASSLAELGIRSQHF.

The genes are TRBV5-6 and TRBJ1-2, with 11 bases matching TRBD1. The CDR3 is 17 residues long. Germline CDR1 is SGHDT and CDR2 is YYEEEE. Trimming cost V 0 bases and J 4 bases; bases outside gene matches: 8. The chain's CDR3 is CASSLAGDRGVFYGYTF. CDR3 bases: TGTGCCAGCAGCTTGGCCGGGGACAGGGGGGTTTTCTATGGCTACACCTTC.

The gene calls are TRBV7-8 and TRBJ1-5; D might be TRBD1 (5 bases). Between the trimmed V and J ends, which lost 5 bases and 2 bases, there was a span of 10 bases. The CDR3 extends over 14 amino acids. Germline assignment: CDR1 SGHVS and CDR2 FQNEAQ. The CDR3 region has the DNA TGTGCCAGCAGCCTAGGGGATCGCAATCAGCCCCAGCATTTT. Its translation: CASSLGDRNQPQHF.

The rearrangement uses TRBV2 and TRBJ1-2; 8 nucleotides agree with TRBD1. J lost 6 bases, V lost 6 bases, and 3 bases had no gene match. This CDR3 has 12 residues. Per germline, CDR1 SNHLY and CDR2 FYNNEI. Here the CDR3 DNA reads TGTGCCAGCAGAGACAGGGGAGATGGCTACACCTTC. It encodes CASRDRGDGYTF.